A selection of T cell receptor beta chains follows, all from one sample in a study of blood T cell repertoires in COVID-19. The assay was immunoSEQ multiplex PCR, and TCRdb's table has in-frame clones only and misses some. Of around 300,000 clones listed, about nine tenths are singletons. The sequencing sample was made of PBMCs or T cells enriched from blood (not recorded which). Every receptor here comes from a woman aged 40 to 50 who had recovered from COVID-19. The CDR3 runs from the conserved cysteine through the conserved F or W.

>TRBV2|TRBJ2-7
CASRAELADEQYF
>TRBV5-1|TRBJ1-1
CASSLEPNREAFF
>TRBV27|TRBJ2-7
CASSRPNGREEYF
>TRBV14|TRBJ2-7
CASSRDRVSSYEQYF
>TRBV12-3/TRBV12-4|TRBJ1-6
CASSLDGDSPLHF
>TRBV6-2/TRBV6-3|TRBJ1-1
CASSYSGRVTEAFF
>TRBV19|TRBJ2-3
CASSFRLAGSYAWDTQYF
>TRBV19|TRBJ1-5
CASSIVGGSNQPQHF
>TRBV30|TRBJ2-2
CAFNPLTGRNTGELFF
>TRBV18|TRBJ2-3
CASSPRDRGGDTQYF
>TRBV7-6|TRBJ2-5
CASSKEMNYEETQYF
>TRBV20-1|TRBJ1-2
CSASESVDKGYTF
>TRBV2|TRBJ1-5
CASSEDRGLSQPQHF
>TRBV27|TRBJ1-1
CASSLRGYTEAFF
>TRBV24-1|TRBJ2-1
CATSDPRQGVNEQFF
>TRBV29-1|TRBJ1-2
CSVEEGVFYGYTF
>TRBV7-9|TRBJ2-7
CASSLAAGLHEQYF
>TRBV20-1|TRBJ2-7
CSASDPGQGSYEQYF
>TRBV7-9|TRBJ1-5
CASSGQGQPQHF
>TRBV30|TRBJ1-4
CAWSVGLANEKLFF
>TRBV18|TRBJ1-4
CASSPQVRDEKLFF
>TRBV18|TRBJ2-3
CASSPSLASRADTQYF
>TRBV2|TRBJ1-2
CASSAGSVGGYTF
>TRBV15|TRBJ1-1
CATSRDRHYTGEGSTPYTEAFF
>TRBV9|TRBJ2-5
CASSVASTTLETQYF
>TRBV6-4|TRBJ1-4
CASTDRDGRDSLGNEKLFF
>TRBV9|TRBJ2-5
CASSTGLAGGQETQYF
>TRBV5-8|TRBJ1-2
CASSLLGADGYTF
>TRBV5-1|TRBJ2-5
CASSLEGTGSETQYF
>TRBV9|TRBJ2-3
CASSVGEKDTQYF
>TRBV9|TRBJ2-1
CASSVAGQGKGNEQFF
>TRBV3-1/TRBV3-2|TRBJ1-2
CASSQGVMGYTF
>TRBV18|TRBJ1-4
CASSPGNRGANEKLFF
>TRBV2|TRBJ2-2
CATRENGPGELFF
>TRBV9|TRBJ2-7
CASSVAGTTDYEQYF
>TRBV6-5|TRBJ1-4
CASSYRGQGGNEKLFF
>TRBV3-1/TRBV3-2|TRBJ2-2
CASSQGGINTGELFF
>TRBV19|TRBJ1-5
CASSPLGQGTGQPQHF
>TRBV12-5|TRBJ1-5
CASGLAYQPQHF
>TRBV18|TRBJ1-4
CASSPQGNEKLFF
>TRBV28|TRBJ2-3
CASSFTGGPTDTQYF
>TRBV6-5|TRBJ2-3
CASSPDRSTDTQYF
>TRBV3-1/TRBV3-2|TRBJ1-1
CASSQVGLMNTEAFF
>TRBV14|TRBJ1-1
CASSQDFSQGETEAFF
>TRBV5-5|TRBJ1-3
CASSLISSGNTIYF
>TRBV9|TRBJ2-2
CASSPRQNTGELFF
>TRBV5-4|TRBJ1-2
CASSSPRDRGLNYGYTF
>TRBV7-9|TRBJ2-5
CASSPKGLVQETQYF
>TRBV18|TRBJ1-3
CASSPPSVAGNTIYF
>TRBV15|TRBJ2-1
CATSRDQTAQFF
>TRBV7-9|TRBJ1-1
CASSPSPGREMNTEAFF
>TRBV6-1|TRBJ1-5
CASSDTGGPNQPQHF
>TRBV21-1|TRBJ2-1
CASSKVKTSGVWEQFF
>TRBV11-1|TRBJ2-1
CASSPRGSGGYNEQFF
>TRBV6-5|TRBJ1-2
CASSTGDSFYGYTF